These 18 T cell receptor beta chains share one sample of origin, sequenced in a study of a mutant IDH1 vaccine in newly diagnosed glioma. Their cognate antigens are unknown. The data were produced by immunoSEQ multiplex PCR, yet TCRdb's version contains in-frame clones alone and is incomplete. This table has about 54,000 clones, 87% appearing once. The sample's time point: week 23, last vaccination. Every single dose of the vaccine, 300 ug of mutant IDH1 20-mer peptide, came with topical imiquimod. The material sequenced was PBMCs, taken from a glioma patient whose treatment included an IDH1 peptide vaccine. The source is a man aged 40-50 years with glioma.

The gene calls are TRBV5-1 and TRBJ2-3; 13 bases are shared with TRBD2. This CDR3 is built from 17 residues. CDR1 is SGHRS and CDR2 is YFSETQ in the germline V gene. V trimming: 4 bases; J trimming: 5 bases; junction bases outside the gene matches: 10. The CDR3 DNA reads TGCGCCAGCAGCATCGGACTAGCGGGAGAATTGGGAGATACGCAGTATTTT. Its protein is CASSIGLAGELGDTQYF.

The V and J genes are TRBV5-5 and TRBJ2-7; TRBD2 might be the D (6 bases). The CDR3 covers 13 residues. V dropped 4 bases and J dropped 0 bases, with 8 bases sitting between them. Germline V CDR1 and CDR2: SGHKS, YYEKEE (reference sequence). CDR3 in amino acids: CASSGTGSYEQYF. The CDR3 DNA is TGTGCCAGCAGCGGGACTGGCTCCTACGAGCAGTACTTC.

The rearrangement joins TRBV6-6 to TRBJ2-1, with D possibly TRBD1 on 5 matching bases. The CDR3 extends over 15 amino acids. In germline, CDR1 is MNHNY, CDR2 SVGAGI (reference sequence). V lost 2 bases to trimming and J lost 6 bases, with 14 bases between them. DNA of the CDR3: TGTGCCAGCAGTTACCTGGACATCGACCCCAATGAGCAGTTCTTC. It translates to CASSYLDIDPNEQFF.

V is TRBV9 and J is TRBJ1-4; D ambiguous. CDR1 is SGDLS and CDR2 is YYNGEE in the germline V gene. Between the trimmed V and J ends, which lost 0 bases and 2 bases, there was a span of 2 bases. The CDR3 consists of 13 residues. Here the CDR3 DNA reads TGTGCCAGCAGCGTAGGCACTAATGAAAAACTGTTTTTT. This codes for CASSVGTNEKLFF.

This sequence joins TRBV6-6 and TRBJ1-2; 7 bases match TRBD1. This CDR3 is built from 13 residues. The germline V gene has CDR1 MNHNY and CDR2 SVGAGI (reference sequence). V shed 10 bases, J shed 4 bases, and the junction held 9 bases outside the gene matches. The CDR3 sequence is CAISGGSTYGYTF. The CDR3 DNA reads as TGTGCCATTTCAGGGGGTTCTACCTATGGCTACACCTTC.

This chain joins TRBV6-4 and TRBJ2-1, with D tentatively TRBD2 (9 bases). V gave up 11 bases and J gave up 7 bases, with 24 bases separating them. This CDR3 comprises 15 residues. From germline, CDR1 is MRHNA and CDR2 SNTAGT. CDR3 region: CASSGGGRGSNEQFF. As DNA, the CDR3 is TGTGCCTCCTCAGGGGGCGGGAGGGGGTCAAATGAGCAGTTCTTC.

The chain recombines TRBV10-3 with TRBJ1-1, with a tentative D call TRBD1 (6 bases). The germline V gene encodes CDR1 ENHRY and CDR2 SYGVKD. The CDR3 consists of 12 residues. With 11 bases removed from V and 1 base from J, the gap between germline ends came to 11 bases. DNA of the CDR3: TGTGCCTCTCAGACAGGGAACACTGAAGCTTTCTTT. Translated: CASQTGNTEAFF.

This clone was observed once. DNA for the CDR3: TGCGCCAGCAGCCAAGTTGTAGGTCAGGGAAGGACTGAAGCTTTCTTT. Amino acid sequence: CASSQVVGQGRTEAFF. The chain recombines TRBV4-1 with TRBJ1-1; the D gene is possibly TRBD1 (5 bases). Trimming took 1 base from V and 5 from J, leaving 17 bases between them. Germline V gives CDR1 MGHRA, CDR2 YSYEKL. This CDR3 contains 16 residues.

This clone has more than one count but fewer than ten. V is TRBV7-2 and J is TRBJ1-5; D is possibly TRBD1 (6 bases). Germline V gives CDR1 SGHTA, CDR2 FQGNSA. The CDR3 runs to 15 residues. Trimming took off 1 base at V and 3 bases at J, with 10 bases between the two ends. CDR3 coding DNA: TGTGCCAGCAGCTTAGGCTGGACAGTCAATCAGCCCCAGCATTTT. Translation gives CASSLGWTVNQPQHF.

V is TRBV11-2 and J is TRBJ2-5; 9 bases agree with TRBD2. This CDR3 has 15 amino acids. The ends lost 3 bases at V and 1 base at J; junction bases unmatched: 3. CDR1 is SGHAT and CDR2 is FQNNGV in the germline V gene. The CDR3 sequence is CASSFSGSPQETQYF. The CDR3 DNA follows: TGTGCCAGCAGCTTTAGCGGGAGTCCCCAAGAGACCCAGTACTTC.

This chain links TRBV19 with TRBJ2-7; 7 nucleotides match TRBD1. From germline, CDR1 is LNHDA and CDR2 SQIVND (reference sequence). This CDR3 spans 15 amino acids. Losses at the gene ends were 1 base for V and 5 bases for J; bases not matched to a gene: 8. CDR3 amino acids: CASSIGKGARDEQYF. CDR3 nucleotides: TGTGCCAGTAGTATAGGGAAGGGGGCGCGCGACGAGCAGTACTTC.

V is TRBV25-1 and J is TRBJ2-5; D not resolved. Germline V lookup: CDR1 MGHDK, CDR2 SYGVNS. The CDR3 loop spans 13 amino acids. V lost 3 bases and J lost 0, with 5 bases in between. The CDR3 nucleotides read TGTGCCAGCAGTGATAACAACCAAGAGACCCAGTACTTC. Amino acids: CASSDNNQETQYF. The full variable domain, rest sourced from reference TRBV25-1 and TRBJ2-5, is EADIYQTPRYLVIGTGKKITLECSQTMGHDKMYWYQQDPGMELHLIHYSYGVNSTEKGDLSSESTVSRIRTEHFPLTLESARPSHTSQYLCASSDNNQETQYFGPGTRLLVL.

The J gene is TRBJ2-5, the V gene TRBV2, with D perhaps matching TRBD1 or TRBD2 (6 bases each). Germline loops: CDR1 SNHLY, CDR2 FYNNEI. Deletions cut 7 bases from V and 5 bases from J, with 11 bases between. The CDR3 consists of 12 residues. This CDR3 reads CASKGGYETQYF. In DNA form, the CDR3 reads TGTGCCAGCAAGGGGGGATACGAGACCCAGTACTTC.

This chain connects TRBV28 to TRBJ2-7, with 7 bases fitting TRBD1. Germline V gene sequence: CDR1 MDHEN, CDR2 SYDVKM. J lost 5 bases, V lost 3 bases, and 7 bases had no gene match. This CDR3 contains 14 residues. The CDR3 here is CASSFRDRVNEQYF. In DNA, the CDR3 is TGTGCCAGCAGTTTTCGGGACAGAGTGAACGAGCAGTACTTC.

The chain uses TRBV28 and TRBJ1-5; D call uncertain. Looked up from germline, CDR1 is MDHEN and CDR2 is SYDVKM. V lost 2 bases and J lost 5, with 4 bases in between. The CDR3 is 12 amino acids. CDR3 bases: TGTGCCAGCAGTTTAGCCTATCAGCCCCAGCATTTT. This translates into CASSLAYQPQHF. The entire variable domain, with the rest obtained from reference TRBV28 and TRBJ1-5, is as follows: DVKVTQSSRYLVKRTGEKVFLECVQDMDHENMFWYRQDPGLGLRLIYFSYDVKMKEKGDIPEGYSVSREKKERFSLILESASTNQTSMYLCASSLAYQPQHFGDGTRLSIL.

The CDR3 here is CASSLRTADEQYF. CDR3 in DNA: TGTGCCAGCAGCCTCCGGACAGCTGACGAGCAGTACTTC. The chain uses TRBV7-9 and TRBJ2-7, with a tentative D call TRBD1 (6 bases). Trimming shortened V by 5 bases and J by 5 bases, and 13 bases separated the two germline ends. The CDR3 is made up of 13 amino acids. From germline, CDR1 is SEHNR and CDR2 FQNEAQ (reference sequence).

V and J are TRBV9 and TRBJ2-1, with 11 bases that match TRBD2. This CDR3 is 15 amino acids long. Germline V gene lookup returns CDR1 SGDLS and CDR2 YYNGEE. The ends lost 4 bases at V and 4 bases at J; junction bases unmatched: 4. The CDR3 coding sequence is TGTGCCAGCAGCCCGCGACTAGCGGGATACAATGAGCAGTTCTTC. Translating gives CASSPRLAGYNEQFF. Full variable domain (outside the CDR3, taken from reference TRBV9 and TRBJ2-1): DSGVTQTPKHLITATGQRVTLRCSPRSGDLSVYWYQQSLDQGLQFLIQYYNGEERAKGNILERFSAQQFPDLHSELNLSSLELGDSALYFCASSPRLAGYNEQFFGPGTRLTVL.

This chain joins TRBV11-2 and TRBJ2-3, with 15 nucleotides matching TRBD2. The ends lost 5 bases at V and 0 bases at J; junction bases unmatched: 3. The CDR3 is made up of 17 amino acids. Germline V CDR1 and CDR2: SGHAT, FQNNGV. The CDR3 here is CASSTGTSGGSTDTQYF. The CDR3 DNA is TGTGCCAGCAGCACGGGGACTAGCGGGGGGAGCACAGATACGCAGTATTTT.